This entry lists 30 T cell receptor beta chains sequenced from one sample in a study of blood T cell repertoires in COVID-19. Sequenced by immunoSEQ multiplex PCR; TCRdb stores in-frame clones only, minus some. The table has approximately 250,000 clones, about nine tenths seen once. Sequencing input: PBMCs or T cells enriched from blood (not recorded which). The receptors here all came from a woman in her 40s with acute COVID-19.

This clone was recorded only once. This chain uses TRBV5-6 with TRBJ2-5; TRBD2 might be the D (5 bases). V was clipped by 4 bases and J by 1 base, with 14 bases between them. The CDR3 sequence is 15 residues long. Germline CDR1 reads SGHDT; CDR2 reads YYEEEE. CDR3 amino acids: CASSSLGRLQETQYF. Here the CDR3 DNA reads TGTGCCAGCAGCAGCTTAGGGAGACTCCAAGAGACCCAGTACTTC.

V usage is TRBV2 and J usage is TRBJ2-1; TRBD2 agrees at 8 bases. The CDR3 totals 13 residues. After removal of 11 bases from V and 8 bases from J, the junction contained 11 bases not matched to a gene. Germline V gene data show CDR1 as SNHLY and CDR2 as FYNNEI. CDR3: CAFRVAGWDEQFF. The CDR3 coding sequence is TGTGCCTTCAGAGTAGCGGGATGGGATGAGCAGTTCTTC.

This chain links TRBV28 with TRBJ1-1; tentative D call: TRBD1 (6 bases). The CDR3 length is 16 residues. Looked up from germline, CDR1 is MDHEN and CDR2 is SYDVKM. The ends were cut back, 5 bases at V and 11 bases at J, with 27 bases in the middle. The CDR3 sequence is CASSPPAAGAAPTAFF. The DNA for the CDR3 is TGTGCCAGCAGTCCACCCGCGGCAGGGGCAGCCCCGACGGCTTTCTTT. Filled out from reference TRBV28 and TRBJ1-1, the complete variable domain reads DVKVTQSSRYLVKRTGEKVFLECVQDMDHENMFWYRQDPGLGLRLIYFSYDVKMKEKGDIPEGYSVSREKKERFSLILESASTNQTSMYLCASSPPAAGAAPTAFFGQGTRLTVV.

This clone was seen a single time. The chain is built from TRBV5-5 and TRBJ1-2; D perhaps matches TRBD1 (5 bases). CDR1 and CDR2 (germline): SGHKS, YYEKEE (reference sequence). CDR3 length equals 14 residues. The germline V and J ends were trimmed by 3 bases and 4 bases, with 13 bases remaining between them. For the CDR3, the DNA is TGTGCCAGCAGCTGGGGGGATGGTACCTATGGCTACACCTTC. Encoded protein: CASSWGDGTYGYTF.

The CDR3 bases are TGTGCCAGCAGCTTGATCTCTAGCGGGAGCACAGATACGCAGTATTTT. This translates into CASSLISSGSTDTQYF. The genes are TRBV11-2 and TRBJ2-3; TRBD2 agrees at 8 bases. Unmatched junction bases numbered 5, after V lost 3 bases and J lost 0 bases. Germline-derived CDR1 and CDR2 are SGHAT and FQNNGV. There are 16 residues in the CDR3. Drawing the rest from reference TRBV11-2 and TRBJ2-3, the complete variable domain is EAGVAQSPRYKIIEKRQSVAFWCNPISGHATLYWYQQILGQGPKLLIQFQNNGVVDDSQLPKDRFSAERLKGVDSTLKIQPAKLEDSAVYLCASSLISSGSTDTQYFGPGTRLTVL.

This rearrangement joins TRBV11-3 to TRBJ1-2, with 8 bases matching TRBD1. V was clipped by 0 bases and J by 8 bases; unmatched bases: 14. The CDR3 extends over 17 amino acids. Germline CDR1 is SGHNT and CDR2 is YENEEA. The DNA of the CDR3 is TGTGCCAGCAGCTTAGATCGAGACAGGGGTTGGAATGAAGGCTACACCTTC. Its protein product is CASSLDRDRGWNEGYTF.

This CDR3 is CASSKHMGQGLNTEAFF. CDR3 sequence (DNA): TGTGCCAGTAGTAAACATATGGGACAGGGGTTAAACACTGAAGCTTTCTTT. V gene TRBV19 combines with J gene TRBJ1-1; TRBD1 matches 10 bases. The ends lost 4 bases at V and 2 bases at J; junction bases unmatched: 10. The CDR3 contains 17 residues. Germline lookup yields CDR1 LNHDA and CDR2 SQIVND (reference sequence).

This sequence joins TRBV19 and TRBJ1-3; D gene ambiguous. V lost 5 bases and J 7 bases, leaving 6 bases between the germline ends. The CDR3 consists of 11 residues. Germline V CDR1 and CDR2: LNHDA, SQIVND (reference sequence). CDR3: CASSQSNTIYF. As DNA, the CDR3 is TGTGCCAGTAGTCAGTCTAACACCATATATTTT.

The chain combines TRBV9 with TRBJ2-5; a possible D gene is TRBD2 (5 bases). Germline CDR1 reads SGDLS; CDR2 reads YYNGEE. The V gene lost 1 base and the J gene lost 6 bases, with 19 bases spanning the gap. The length of the CDR3 is 16 residues. This CDR3 reads CASSVSSAGSLKTQYF. DNA of the CDR3: TGTGCCAGCAGCGTATCCTCTGCGGGTAGTTTAAAGACCCAGTACTTC. The complete variable domain, with remaining parts taken from reference TRBV9 and TRBJ2-5, reads DSGVTQTPKHLITATGQRVTLRCSPRSGDLSVYWYQQSLDQGLQFLIQYYNGEERAKGNILERFSAQQFPDLHSELNLSSLELGDSALYFCASSVSSAGSLKTQYFGPGTRLLVL.

This chain links TRBV27 with TRBJ1-5; TRBD1 matches at 10 bases. In germline, CDR1 is MNHEY, CDR2 SMNVEV (reference sequence). V was pared by 5 bases and J by 5 bases, with 3 bases of the junction left unmatched. CDR3 length equals 14 residues. The CDR3 nucleotides are TGTGCCAGCAGTCGACAGGGGGCTCATCAGCCCCAGCATTTT. Its protein is CASSRQGAHQPQHF.

This sequence joins TRBV6-5 and TRBJ1-4; TRBD1 agrees at 11 bases. Germline CDR1 MNHEY, CDR2 SVGAGI. The CDR3 spans 15 residues. The J segment lost 7 bases and the V segment lost 6 bases, leaving 7 bases of the junction unmatched. Here the CDR3 DNA reads TGTGCCAGCAGATGGCCGGGACAGGGGGTTGAAAAACTGTTTTTT. This encodes CASRWPGQGVEKLFF.

The table lists this clone with a few counts. V usage is TRBV28 and J usage is TRBJ1-2, with TRBD1 matching over 9 bases. The CDR3 loop spans 20 amino acids. Germline CDR1 is MDHEN and CDR2 is SYDVKM. V gave up 4 bases and J gave up 0 bases; unmatched junction bases: 18. CDR3 DNA sequence: TGTGCCAGCAGTTCCATGAATCGTTACAAACAGGGGGCGTCTAACTATGGCTACACCTTC. It is translated as CASSSMNRYKQGASNYGYTF.

This clone appeared once. This chain joins TRBV3-1 (or the pseudogene TRBV3-2) and TRBJ1-3, with D hard to call. CDR3 length equals 12 residues. Between the trimmed V and J ends, which lost 3 bases and 8 bases, there was a span of 8 bases. CDR1 and CDR2 (germline): LGHDT, YNNKEL (reference sequence). CDR3 amino acids: CASSHTRDTIYF. As DNA, the CDR3 is TGTGCCAGCAGCCATACGCGGGACACCATATATTTT.

The gene calls are TRBV19 and TRBJ2-1; TRBD2 agrees at 12 bases. This CDR3 contains 16 residues. V was clipped by 6 bases and J by 6 bases; unmatched bases: 9. Germline V CDR1 and CDR2: LNHDA, SQIVND (reference sequence). CDR3 loop: CASRKTSGSGVNEQFF. The CDR3 coding sequence is TGTGCCAGTAGGAAGACTAGCGGGAGCGGGGTCAATGAGCAGTTCTTC.

V gene TRBV24-1 combines with J gene TRBJ1-2; 7 bases align to TRBD1. With 3 bases clipped from V and 4 bases from J, the junction kept 1 base outside the gene matches. This CDR3 region has 13 residues. Germline values: CDR1 KGHDR, CDR2 SFDVKD. This chain's CDR3 is CATSDHRGYGYTF. CDR3 sequence (DNA): TGTGCCACCAGTGATCACAGGGGCTATGGCTACACCTTC.

The rearrangement uses TRBV5-4 and TRBJ1-6; D is unresolved. The CDR3 is 14 residues long. With 0 bases removed from V and 10 bases from J, the gap between germline ends came to 11 bases. The germline gives CDR1 SGHNT, CDR2 YYREEE (reference sequence). The CDR3 DNA is TGTGCCAGCAGCTTGGCTGAGGTTGGATCACCCCTCCACTTT. Translating it yields CASSLAEVGSPLHF.

V and J are TRBV9 and TRBJ1-2; D is perhaps TRBD1 (5 bases). V gave up 0 bases and J gave up 7 bases, with 13 bases separating them. Germline lookup yields CDR1 SGDLS and CDR2 YYNGEE. This CDR3 has 14 amino acids. The CDR3 nucleotides read TGTGCCAGCAGCGTAGGCGGGACTTCCTTTGGCTACACCTTC. It codes for CASSVGGTSFGYTF.

In this sample, this clone turned up a few times. One end of the junction does not line up with germline, which may come from a read error. The chain recombines TRBV18 with TRBJ1-4; 11 bases map to TRBD1. CDR3 length equals 11 residues. Looked up from germline, CDR1 is KGHSH and CDR2 is LQKENI. The CDR3 DNA is TGTGCCAGCTCACCACGGGACAGGGGGGCTTTT. Protein: CASSPRDRGAF.

The J gene is TRBJ2-7, the V gene TRBV19; 10 bases are a match to TRBD2. The J segment lost 4 bases and the V segment lost 4 bases, leaving 10 bases of the junction unmatched. Germline CDR1 reads LNHDA; CDR2 reads SQIVND (reference sequence). This CDR3 spans 16 amino acids. CDR3 coding DNA: TGTGCCAGTAGTACATTCTATCAGCGGGAGGGTTACGAGCAGTACTTC. Encoded protein: CASSTFYQREGYEQYF.

The chain joins TRBV6-2 or TRBV6-3 to TRBJ1-1, with 7 nucleotides matching TRBD1. The CDR3 is made up of 15 amino acids. Unmatched junction bases numbered 7, after V lost 4 bases and J lost 2 bases. Germline assignment: CDR1 MNHEY and CDR2 SVGEGT. The CDR3 sequence is CASSSDRQGNTEAFF. For the CDR3, the DNA is TGTGCCAGCAGTTCAGATCGACAGGGTAACACTGAAGCTTTCTTT.

The chain joins TRBV9 to TRBJ2-2, with TRBD2 matching 8 bases. Losses at the gene ends were 4 bases for V and 5 bases for J; bases not matched to a gene: 7. In germline, CDR1 is SGDLS, CDR2 YYNGEE. The CDR3 consists of 15 residues. The CDR3 sequence: CASSTSRGGTGELFF. The DNA for the CDR3 is TGTGCCAGCAGCACATCCCGGGGGGGGACCGGGGAGCTGTTTTTT.

This clone has a handful of counts. The chain recombines TRBV2 with TRBJ1-2, with D tentatively TRBD1 (6 bases). CDR3 length equals 16 residues. V was clipped by 7 bases and J by 4 bases, with 22 bases between them. Germline CDR1 and CDR2: SNHLY and FYNNEI. The CDR3 DNA sequence: TGTGCCAGCACCCAGATCGTACAGGGAATCTTCTATGGCTACACCTTC. Protein product: CASTQIVQGIFYGYTF.

This chain links TRBV12-3 or TRBV12-4 with TRBJ2-5; 8 nucleotides align to TRBD1. V lost 9 bases to trimming and J lost 5 bases; unmatched junction nucleotides: 8. This CDR3 comprises 13 residues. The CDR3 loop is CASQGAEWETQYF. CDR3 DNA sequence: TGTGCCAGTCAGGGGGCTGAGTGGGAGACCCAGTACTTC.

With respect to this clone: The sample contains more than one DNA sequence encoding this CDR3. J is TRBJ2-3 and V is TRBV5-1; no firm D call. Deletions cut 2 bases from V and 4 bases from J, with 5 bases between. The CDR3 extends over 12 amino acids. CDR1 SGHRS and CDR2 YFSETQ come from the germline V gene. The CDR3 region is CASSLGADTQYF. The CDR3 nucleotides are TGCGCCAGCAGCTTAGGAGCAGATACGCAGTATTTT.

The J gene is TRBJ1-2, the V gene TRBV6-5; D unresolved. V dropped 7 bases and J dropped 5 bases, with 8 bases sitting between them. The CDR3 covers 11 residues. Germline V gives CDR1 MNHEY, CDR2 SVGAGI. The CDR3 sequence is CASKREYGYTF. The CDR3 coding sequence is TGTGCCAGCAAGCGGGAATATGGCTACACCTTC.

V usage is TRBV11-2 and J usage is TRBJ2-7; no clear D gene. V shed 5 bases and J shed 3 bases, with 11 bases lying between them. The CDR3 sequence is 13 residues long. Germline CDR1 and CDR2: SGHAT and FQNNGV. The CDR3 reads CASSPRVGYEQYV. The CDR3 nucleotides read TGTGCCAGCAGCCCACGGGTGGGCTACGAGCAGTACGTC.

The chain is built from TRBV2 and TRBJ2-2, with TRBD1 matching over 10 bases. The CDR3 sequence is 14 residues long. From germline, CDR1 is SNHLY and CDR2 FYNNEI. After removal of 7 bases from V and 3 bases from J, the junction contained 2 bases not matched to a gene. Written as DNA, the CDR3 is TGTGCCAGCAATGGACAGGGGGACACCGGGGAGCTGTTTTTT. This encodes CASNGQGDTGELFF. Full variable domain (outside the CDR3, taken from reference TRBV2 and TRBJ2-2): EPEVTQTPSHQVTQMGQEVILRCVPISNHLYFYWYRQILGQKVEFLVSFYNNEISEKSEIFDDQFSVERPDGSNFTLKIRSTKLEDSAMYFCASNGQGDTGELFFGEGSRLTVL.

The V gene is TRBV2, the J gene TRBJ2-2; the D gene is possibly TRBD2 (6 bases). V was clipped by 6 bases and J by 13 bases, with 15 bases between them. This CDR3 has 12 residues. Germline values: CDR1 SNHLY, CDR2 FYNNEI. The DNA for the CDR3 is TGTGCCAGCAGCAGGGACTTGGCGCGGCTGTTTTTT. This codes for CASSRDLARLFF.

The chain has TRBV10-3 and TRBJ2-2; D call uncertain. Trimming took off 0 bases at V and 5 bases at J, with 10 bases between the two ends. This CDR3 comprises 15 residues. The germline gives CDR1 ENHRY, CDR2 SYGVKD. CDR3 in amino acids: CAISESPSRTGELFF. CDR3 nucleotides: TGTGCCATCAGTGAGTCACCTAGTCGTACCGGGGAGCTGTTTTTT.

V and J are TRBV24-1 and TRBJ2-4, with a weak D call TRBD2 (5 bases). This CDR3 has 13 residues. The germline gives CDR1 KGHDR, CDR2 SFDVKD. Trimming cost V 5 bases and J 8 bases, with 12 bases left between them. CDR3 region: CATSGGSQDIQYF. The DNA for the CDR3 is TGTGCCACCAGTGGAGGGAGTCAGGACATTCAGTACTTC.